This T cell receptor beta chain appears in the sequencing data of a study of T cells in pancreatic ductal adenocarcinoma. The V segment lost 4 bases and the J segment 5 bases; nucleotides outside the gene matches: 2. The germline gives CDR1 SGHRS, CDR2 YFSETQ. CDR3 length: 13 amino acids. Selected pancreatic ductal adenocarcinoma patients had undergone surgery without neoadjuvant therapy. Produced via immunoSEQ multiplex PCR; TCRdb's table is partial and in-frame only. The repertoire holds around 100,000 clones, with about 96% as singletons. Sequencing was done on a sample of PBMCs. The receptor was isolated from a human donor with pancreatic ductal adenocarcinoma. The rearrangement links TRBV5-1 to TRBJ2-1; 8 bases map to TRBD1. CDR3 residues: CASSRTGNNEQFF. In DNA, the CDR3 is TGCGCCAGCAGCCGGACAGGGAACAATGAGCAGTTCTTC.